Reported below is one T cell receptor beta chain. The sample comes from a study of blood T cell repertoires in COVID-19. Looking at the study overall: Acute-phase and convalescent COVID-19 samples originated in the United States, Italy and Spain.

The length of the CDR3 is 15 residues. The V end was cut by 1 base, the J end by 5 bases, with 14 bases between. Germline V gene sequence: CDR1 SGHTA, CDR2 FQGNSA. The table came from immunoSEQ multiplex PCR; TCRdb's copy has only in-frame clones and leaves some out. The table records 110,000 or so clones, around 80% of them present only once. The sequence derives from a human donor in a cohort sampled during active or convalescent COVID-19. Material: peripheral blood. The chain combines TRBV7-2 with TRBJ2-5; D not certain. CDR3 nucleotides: TGTGCCAGCAGCTTAGTTTGGGCCGCTGGGGAGACCCAGTACTTC. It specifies CASSLVWAAGETQYF.